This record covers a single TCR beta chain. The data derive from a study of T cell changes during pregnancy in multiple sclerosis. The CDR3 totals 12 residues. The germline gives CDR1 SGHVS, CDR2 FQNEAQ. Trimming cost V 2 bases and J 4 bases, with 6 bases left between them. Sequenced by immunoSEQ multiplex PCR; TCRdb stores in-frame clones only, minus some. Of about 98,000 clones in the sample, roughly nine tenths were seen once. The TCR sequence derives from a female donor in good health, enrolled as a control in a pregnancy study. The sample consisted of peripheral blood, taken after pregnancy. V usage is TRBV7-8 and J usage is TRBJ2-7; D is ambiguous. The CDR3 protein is CASSLNSYEQYF. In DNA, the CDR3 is TGTGCCAGCAGCTTAAATTCTTACGAGCAGTACTTC.